This entry lists 11 T cell receptor beta chains sequenced from one sample in a study of T cell repertoires in cytomegalovirus infection. No antigen has been assigned to these receptors. A single record per CDR3 protein comes from TCRdb applying MiXCR to the reads. Of about 700,000 distinct CDR3 sequences listed, roughly 36% are singletons. The sample in question was cultured PBMCs, obtained from culture after CMV antigen stimulation. These receptors were collected from a human donor in good health (CMV status not recorded). Some clones in this sample may be carry-over from other donors' samples.

This rearrangement joins TRBV7-9 to TRBJ2-3; TRBD2 matches at 9 bases. Germline V gene data show CDR1 as SEHNR and CDR2 as FQNEAQ (reference sequence). The CDR3 length is 15 residues. Losses at the gene ends were 3 bases for V and 6 bases for J; bases not matched to a gene: 7. The chain's CDR3 is CASSFSGRGVDTQYF. The CDR3 bases are TGTGCCAGCAGCTTTAGCGGGAGAGGTGTCGATACGCAGTATTTT.

This clonotype has a count of ten or more. The CDR3 spells CASSASSFRETQYF. CDR3 DNA sequence: TGTGCCAGCAGCGCTTCATCCTTTAGGGAGACCCAGTACTTC. The chain recombines TRBV7-2 with TRBJ2-5; D ambiguous. Germline lookup yields CDR1 SGHTA and CDR2 FQGNSA. This CDR3 comprises 14 residues. Trimming took 5 bases from V and 5 from J, leaving 15 bases between them.

The chain links TRBV15 to TRBJ2-1, with D possibly being TRBD2 (5 bases). Germline CDR1 is LNHNV and CDR2 is YYDKDF (reference sequence). Trimming stripped 2 bases from V and 0 bases from J, with 14 bases between. This CDR3 region has 17 residues. DNA of the CDR3: TGTGCCACCAGCAGAACTTTAGCGTTGAGCTCCTACAATGAGCAGTTCTTC. It codes for CATSRTLALSSYNEQFF.

The rearrangement uses TRBV7-8 and TRBJ1-4; D gene ambiguous. Germline CDR1 is SGHVS and CDR2 is FQNEAQ. The CDR3 contains 14 residues. Trimming left V 4 bases short and J 7 bases short, with 13 bases between. The DNA for the CDR3 is TGTGCCAGCAGCTCAGAAGGAGGGCCTGAAAAACTGTTTTTT. Translating it yields CASSSEGGPEKLFF.

This chain links TRBV7-6 with TRBJ2-7; 7 bases line up with TRBD2. Trimming at V came to 1 base and at J to 0 bases, leaving 6 bases not matched to a gene. The CDR3 sequence is 16 residues long. Germline CDR1 is SGHVS and CDR2 is FNYEAQ. DNA for the CDR3: TGTGCCAGCAGCTTAGACCTAGCGGAAAGCTCCTACGAGCAGTACTTC. This codes for CASSLDLAESSYEQYF.

This clonotype was picked up many times. The V call is TRBV12-3 or TRBV12-4, the J call TRBJ2-3; 7 bases fit TRBD1. The junction had 2 bases not matched to a gene; V was cut back by 2 bases and J by 0 bases. This CDR3 has 15 residues. The CDR3 loop is CASSLQGVSTDTQYF. CDR3 DNA sequence: TGTGCCAGCAGTTTACAGGGGGTGAGCACAGATACGCAGTATTTT.

The rearrangement links TRBV15 to TRBJ1-1; perhaps TRBD1 as D (5 bases). CDR1 is LNHNV, CDR2 YYDKDF, per germline (reference sequence). V shed 2 bases and J shed 0 bases, with 16 bases lying between them. The CDR3 sequence is 17 residues long. The CDR3 DNA reads TGTGCCACCAGCAGATCCGGGGGGAGCGGTATGAACACTGAAGCTTTCTTT. Translation: CATSRSGGSGMNTEAFF.

There are many counts of this clonotype. This sequence joins TRBV7-2 and TRBJ2-1, with D unresolved. Trimming took 0 bases from V and 8 from J, leaving 5 bases between them. In germline, CDR1 is SGHTA, CDR2 FQGNSA. This CDR3 is built from 12 residues. The CDR3 nucleotides read TGTGCCAGCAGCTTAGCCGCGTATGAGCAGTTCTTC. Encoded protein: CASSLAAYEQFF.

This clonotype was picked up many times. J is TRBJ1-1 and V is TRBV7-2, with D tentatively TRBD1 (5 bases). The germline CDR1 and CDR2 sequences are SGHTA and FQGNSA. The CDR3 extends over 14 amino acids. V gave up 5 bases and J gave up 5 bases, with 15 bases separating them. CDR3 protein: CASSPWGGGTEAFF. The DNA of the CDR3 is TGTGCCAGCAGCCCGTGGGGGGGGGGAACTGAAGCTTTCTTT.

The chain has TRBV27 and TRBJ1-2; D is perhaps TRBD1 (6 bases). From germline, CDR1 is MNHEY and CDR2 SMNVEV (reference sequence). This CDR3 is 13 amino acids long. V gave up 6 bases and J gave up 4 bases, with 12 bases separating them. The CDR3 sequence: CASRPGHLYGYTF. The CDR3 DNA reads TGTGCCAGCAGACCGGGACACCTCTATGGCTACACCTTC.

The chain couples TRBV2 to TRBJ2-1, with D maybe TRBD1 (5 bases). Trimming cost V 5 bases and J 12 bases, with 11 bases left between them. CDR1 and CDR2 (germline): SNHLY, FYNNEI. The CDR3 is 11 amino acids. For the CDR3, the DNA is TGTGCCAGCAGTCAGGGTCCACGGCAGTTCTTC. This encodes CASSQGPRQFF.